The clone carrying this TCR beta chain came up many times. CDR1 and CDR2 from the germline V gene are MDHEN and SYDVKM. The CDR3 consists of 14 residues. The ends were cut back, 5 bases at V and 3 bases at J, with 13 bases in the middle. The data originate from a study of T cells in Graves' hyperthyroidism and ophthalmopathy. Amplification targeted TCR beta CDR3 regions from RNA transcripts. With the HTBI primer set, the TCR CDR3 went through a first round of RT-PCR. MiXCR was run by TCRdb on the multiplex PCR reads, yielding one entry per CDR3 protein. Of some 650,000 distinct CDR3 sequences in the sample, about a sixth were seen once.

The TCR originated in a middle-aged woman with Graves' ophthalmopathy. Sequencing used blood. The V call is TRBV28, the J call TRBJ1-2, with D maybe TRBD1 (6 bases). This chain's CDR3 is CASSTGMGHYGYTF. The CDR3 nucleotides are TGTGCCAGCAGTACAGGGATGGGGCACTATGGCTACACCTTC.